This T cell receptor (beta chain) was recorded in a study of breast tumors, draining lymph nodes, adjacent tissues. General study findings and limits: Luminal-like breast cancer showed significantly greater tumor-nontumor repertoire similarity than basal-like breast cancer did. Tumor T cell lymph node origin was a supported hypothesis, not proven. Most tumor T cells seemingly derive from lymph node, then expand in tumor. Compared with lymph nodes, tumors were less diverse; compared with nontumor tissue, more.

One entry per CDR3 protein, called by TCRdb with MiXCR from the multiplex PCR reads. The sample carries over 100,000 distinct CDR3 sequences, about a fifth recorded once. Samples came from axillary lymph nodes draining the breast cancer. Trimming shortened V by 3 bases and J by 5 bases, and 13 bases separated the two germline ends. The CDR3 covers 15 residues. CDR1 is MGHDK and CDR2 is SYGVNS in the germline V gene. There are many counts of this clonotype. Its target is not known. The origin of this receptor is a female donor with breast cancer. Some clones in this sample may be carry-over from other donors' samples. Sequencing was carried out using axillary lymph node tissue. The chain uses TRBV25-1 and TRBJ2-2; the D call may be TRBD1 or TRBD2 (5 bases each). The CDR3 DNA follows: TGTGCCAGCAGTGACCGGGGCCTAATAACCGGGGAGCTGTTTTTT. This sequence encodes CASSDRGLITGELFF.